This TCR beta chain was identified in a study of Ad26.COV2.S vaccination and SARS-CoV-2 variants. About the research overall: Sample donor was a member of the COV1001 Ad26.COV2.S trial arm.

The treatment denotes: 15 to 20 received Ad26.COV2.S at low or high dose, single or two shots; about 5 received placebo; per-sample allocation not given. Each sample was drawn 63 days after the first injection (of vaccine or placebo). Whole-study findings and limits: Placebo recipients had lower spike-specific TCR breadth than vaccine recipients.

This CDR3 comprises 20 residues. TCRdb keeps only in-frame clones here, not all; method: immunoSEQ multiplex PCR. Here the sample spans 350,000 to 500,000 clones, around 90% being singletons. As concerns this clone: Its antigen is currently unknown.

The material sequenced was peripheral blood, taken in a trial of Ad26.COV2.S vaccine versus placebo. This sequence joins TRBV21-1 and TRBJ2-1; the D call TRBD1 from the table was never checked on the DNA. TRBV21-1 counts as a pseudogene. This TCR was sampled from a person between 18 and 65 years old who received the Ad26.COV2.S COVID-19 vaccine or a placebo. The CDR3 coding sequence is TGTGCCAGCAGCAAAAAAACCCGAAGGTCCCGGGACAGGGACAACGAGGAGCAGTTCTTC. Residues: CASSKKTRRSRDRDNEEQFF.